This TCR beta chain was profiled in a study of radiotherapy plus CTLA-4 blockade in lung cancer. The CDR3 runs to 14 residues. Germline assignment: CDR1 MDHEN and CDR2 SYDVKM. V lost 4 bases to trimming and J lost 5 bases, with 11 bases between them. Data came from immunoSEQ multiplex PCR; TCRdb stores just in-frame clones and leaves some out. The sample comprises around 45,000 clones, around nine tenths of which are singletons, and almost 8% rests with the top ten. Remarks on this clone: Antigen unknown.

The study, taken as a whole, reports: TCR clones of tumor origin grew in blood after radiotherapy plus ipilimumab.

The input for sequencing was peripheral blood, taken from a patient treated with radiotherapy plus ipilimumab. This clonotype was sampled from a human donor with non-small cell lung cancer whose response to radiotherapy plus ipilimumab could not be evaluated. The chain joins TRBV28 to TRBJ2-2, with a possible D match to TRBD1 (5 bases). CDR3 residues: CASSYPTGTGELFF. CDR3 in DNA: TGTGCCAGCAGTTATCCTACAGGAACCGGGGAGCTGTTTTTT.